This TCR beta chain was recorded in a study of T-cell reconstitution after alpha-beta-depleted transplantation in children. Unique molecular identifiers were built into the TCRbeta library. Via MiXCR, TCRdb re-called the PCR reads, giving one row per CDR3 protein. The sample carries 100,000 to 120,000 distinct CDR3 sequences, 6.4% recorded once. The CDR3 totals 14 residues. Trimming at V came to 5 bases and at J to 5 bases, leaving 3 bases not matched to a gene. Germline CDR1 SNHLY, CDR2 FYNNEI. A word on this clonotype: Just one base apart from a much larger clone, this may be a read error.

The receptor's source is a male patient aged 2 to 9 who had a stem cell transplant for acute lymphoblastic leukemia, so the T cells may come from the graft donor. This specimen was PBMCs, mostly from graft donor cells, taken 360 days after TCRalphabeta/CD19-depleted stem cell transplant. The rearrangement links TRBV2 to TRBJ2-4; 10 bases match TRBD2. The CDR3 here is CASSTTSGENIQYF. The CDR3 DNA reads as TGTGCCAGCAGTACTACTAGCGGGGAAAACATTCAGTACTTC.